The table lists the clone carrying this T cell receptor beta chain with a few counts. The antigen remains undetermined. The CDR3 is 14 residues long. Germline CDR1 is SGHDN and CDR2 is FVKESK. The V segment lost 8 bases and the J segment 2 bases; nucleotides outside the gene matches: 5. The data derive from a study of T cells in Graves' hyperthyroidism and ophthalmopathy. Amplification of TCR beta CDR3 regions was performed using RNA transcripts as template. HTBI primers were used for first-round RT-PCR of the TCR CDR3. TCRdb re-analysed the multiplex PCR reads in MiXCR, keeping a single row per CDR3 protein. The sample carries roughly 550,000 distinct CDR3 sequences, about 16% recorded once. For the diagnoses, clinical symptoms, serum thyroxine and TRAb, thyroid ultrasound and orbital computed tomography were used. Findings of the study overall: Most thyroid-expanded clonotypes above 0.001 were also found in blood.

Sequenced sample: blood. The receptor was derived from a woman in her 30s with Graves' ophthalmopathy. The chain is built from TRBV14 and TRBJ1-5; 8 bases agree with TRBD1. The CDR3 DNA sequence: TGTGCCAGCGCAATACAGGGGGGCAATCAGCCCCAGCATTTT. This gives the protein CASAIQGGNQPQHF. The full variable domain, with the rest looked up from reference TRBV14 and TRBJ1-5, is EAGVTQFPSHSVIEKGQTVTLRCDPISGHDNLYWYRRVMGKEIKFLLHFVKESKQDESGMPNNRFLAERTGGTYSTLKVQPAELEDSGVYFCASAIQGGNQPQHFGDGTRLSIL.